The clone carrying this TCR beta chain has ten or more counts. Its antigen is still unknown. The entry originates in a study of early T cells in non-severe SARS-CoV-2 infection. At the level of the study: Investigators sequenced bulk RNA drawn from unsorted whole blood, and chains remained unpaired.

A single record per CDR3 protein comes from TCRdb applying MiXCR to the 5' RACE reads. The repertoire holds 50,000 to 80,000 distinct CDR3 sequences, with about 4.9% as singletons. Germline V gene sequence: CDR1 WNHNN, CDR2 SYGVQD (reference sequence). V gave up 6 bases and J gave up 0 bases; unmatched junction bases: 4. The CDR3 loop spans 15 amino acids. Study observations and caveats: Matching results from VDJdb favored anti-spike CD8 responses, leaving private and CD4 specificities undetected.

This chain links TRBV10-1 with TRBJ2-3, with 9 bases lining up with TRBD2. This TCR was recovered from an adult who was a healthcare worker with PCR-confirmed SARS-CoV-2 infection or an uninfected control (not recorded which). The specimen sequenced was whole blood. The CDR3 region is CASSDLAGSTDTQYF. Here the CDR3 DNA reads TGCGCCAGCAGCGATCTAGCGGGGAGCACAGATACGCAGTATTTT.